This entry lists 12 T cell receptor beta chains sequenced from one sample in a study of OX40 agonist ivuxolimab in advanced cancers. Library creation used the immunoSEQ multiplex PCR assay. TCRdb retrieved this table from immuneACCESS and kept in-frame rearrangements only. Not all clones are present; in checked studies, unresolved V genes account for under half, and no reason is known for the remainder. This sample lists 30,000 to 45,000 clones; just under 75% were detected once. The ten largest clones add up to 15% to 20% of the sample. The specimen comprised CD4+ or CD8+ T cells sorted from blood, sampled in a trial of the OX40 agonist ivuxolimab. These receptors were collected from an adult with an advanced solid tumor such as melanoma, head and neck, liver or kidney cancer.

This clone was seen just once. The germline gene is not matched at one end of the junction; a read error may be the cause. The chain employs TRBV5-1 and TRBJ2-7; tentatively, D is TRBD1 or TRBD2 (7 bases each). Germline V gene sequence: CDR1 SGHRS, CDR2 YFSETQ. The CDR3 sequence is 16 residues long. In DNA, the CDR3 is TGCGCCAGCAGCTTGGCCAGACAGGGAGGGTCCTACGGGCAGTACTTC. Encoded protein: CASSLARQGGSYGQYF.

This sequence joins TRBV5-5 and TRBJ2-1, with D perhaps matching TRBD1 (6 bases). V shed 0 bases and J shed 6 bases, with 10 bases lying between them. Per the germline V gene, CDR1 is SGHKS and CDR2 is YYEKEE (reference sequence). The CDR3 loop spans 14 amino acids. The CDR3 bases are TGTGCCAGCAGCTTGGATACAGGGTTCAATGAGCAGTTCTTC. Encoded protein: CASSLDTGFNEQFF.

In this sample, this clone turned up a few times. V usage is TRBV19 and J usage is TRBJ1-4; 7 bases are shared with TRBD1. The CDR3 is made up of 15 amino acids. CDR1 and CDR2 from the germline V gene are LNHDA and SQIVND (reference sequence). V was clipped by 7 bases and J by 6 bases; unmatched bases: 11. The CDR3 coding sequence is TGTGCCAGTACTTTTAGGGGACAGCAAGATGAAAAACTGTTTTTT. Protein product: CASTFRGQQDEKLFF.

This chain links TRBV28 with TRBJ1-6; perhaps TRBD1 as D (6 bases). The CDR3 has 14 amino acids. CDR1 is MDHEN, CDR2 SYDVKM, per germline. Trimming left V 3 bases short and J 10 bases short, with 13 bases between. The CDR3 DNA sequence: TGTGCCAGCAGTTTGGCAGGGGAAGGATCACCCCTCCACTTT. Translating gives CASSLAGEGSPLHF.

This clone has more than one count but fewer than ten. The chain is built from TRBV25-1 and TRBJ1-1; weak D call: TRBD1 (6 bases). Germline V gives CDR1 MGHDK, CDR2 SYGVNS. The V end was cut by 4 bases, the J end by 7 bases, with 13 bases between. The CDR3 runs 13 residues. In DNA form, the CDR3 reads TGTGCCAGCAGTGTGGCAGGGGATATTGAAGCTTTCTTT. Translation: CASSVAGDIEAFF.

The rearrangement joins TRBV11-2 to TRBJ1-1; D is uncertain. The germline V gene encodes CDR1 SGHAT and CDR2 FQNNGV. The V and J ends lost 0 bases and 1 base respectively, with 3 bases between them. The CDR3 runs to 13 residues. CDR3 residues: CASSLDWNTEAFF. DNA of the CDR3: TGTGCCAGCAGCTTAGACTGGAACACTGAAGCTTTCTTT.

J is TRBJ1-2 and V is TRBV10-2; D unclear. The CDR3 is made up of 14 amino acids. V lost 7 bases and J 2 bases, leaving 14 bases between the germline ends. Germline V gene lookup returns CDR1 WSHSY and CDR2 SAAADI. The DNA for the CDR3 is TGCGCCAGCAACCCCGGGCCCTTGAACTATGGCTACACCTTC. Translating gives CASNPGPLNYGYTF.

The chain is built from TRBV7-6 and TRBJ1-3, with TRBD1 identical over 9 bases. Per the germline V gene, CDR1 is SGHVS and CDR2 is FNYEAQ. V was pared by 4 bases and J by 3 bases, with 1 base of the junction left unmatched. This CDR3 contains 14 residues. The CDR3 DNA sequence: TGTGCCAGCAGCTACAGGGGGCTTGGAAACACCATATATTTT. Translated: CASSYRGLGNTIYF. Combining the CDR3 with reference TRBV7-6 and TRBJ1-3 gives the whole variable domain GAGVSQSPRYKVTKRGQDVALRCDPISGHVSLYWYRQALGQGPEFLTYFNYEAQQDKSGLPNDRFSAERPEGSISTLTIQRTEQRDSAMYRCASSYRGLGNTIYFGEGSWLTVV.

The chain employs TRBV25-1 and TRBJ2-3, with unresolved D. Germline CDR1 is MGHDK and CDR2 is SYGVNS. Trimming left V 5 bases short and J 4 bases short, with 13 bases between. This CDR3 has 14 residues. CDR3: CASSRAWGADTQYF. CDR3 nucleotides: TGTGCCAGCAGTAGGGCGTGGGGTGCAGATACGCAGTATTTT. The full variable domain, rest sourced from reference TRBV25-1 and TRBJ2-3, is EADIYQTPRYLVIGTGKKITLECSQTMGHDKMYWYQQDPGMELHLIHYSYGVNSTEKGDLSSESTVSRIRTEHFPLTLESARPSHTSQYLCASSRAWGADTQYFGPGTRLTVL.

This clone appeared a few times. The chain is built from TRBV15 and TRBJ1-5; tentative D call: TRBD1 (5 bases). The V end lost 0 bases, the J end lost 5 bases, and 8 bases lay between the germline ends. Germline V gene data show CDR1 as LNHNV and CDR2 as YYDKDF (reference sequence). The CDR3 contains 14 residues. This CDR3 is CATSREGGYQPQHF. The CDR3 coding sequence is TGTGCCACCAGCAGAGAGGGGGGGTATCAGCCCCAGCATTTT.

The chain joins TRBV19 to TRBJ1-2; tentative D call: TRBD1 (5 bases). CDR3 size: 13 residues. V lost 6 bases and J 5 bases, leaving 13 bases between the germline ends. Germline loops: CDR1 LNHDA, CDR2 SQIVND (reference sequence). CDR3 in DNA: TGTGCCAGTAGGAGGAGCGAGGGGTATGGCTACACCTTC. It yields the protein CASRRSEGYGYTF.

This clone was observed at least ten times. CDR3 nucleotide sequence: TGTGCCAGTATGGAGTTACAGGGTTCTGGAAACACCATATATTTT. This gives the protein CASMELQGSGNTIYF. This chain uses TRBV19 with TRBJ1-3; possibly TRBD1 for D (6 bases). V lost 7 bases, J lost 1 base, and 14 bases lay in between. Germline V gene lookup returns CDR1 LNHDA and CDR2 SQIVND (reference sequence). The CDR3 extends over 15 amino acids.